This T cell receptor (beta chain) was obtained from a study of blood T cell repertoires in COVID-19. For the study at large: Material from acute and convalescent COVID-19 was sourced from the United States, Italy and Spain. T cells, B-cell-depleted T cells, or PBMCs supplied cDNA or gDNA.

Clinical history reported by participants formed the basis on which cohorts were assigned. As processed by the authors: Nucleated cell number was recorded as an estimate derived from reference gene primer amplification. TCRdb's copy holds only in-frame clones and misses some; the assay was immunoSEQ multiplex PCR. The V and J calls and clone size are taken from that table; D and trimming were inferred from the DNA. The sample has about 270,000 clones, approximately 90% seen once. The clonotype comes from a man aged 40-55 years who had been exposed to COVID-19. The material sequenced was PBMCs or T cells enriched from blood (not recorded which).

This CDR3 is CASSFQGPDQPQHF. For the CDR3, the DNA is TGTGCCAGCAGCTTTCAGGGGCCGGATCAGCCCCAGCATTTT. The genes are TRBV7-2 and TRBJ1-5; a possible D gene is TRBD1 (6 bases). Germline V gene lookup returns CDR1 SGHTA and CDR2 FQGNSA. V was pared by 3 bases and J by 5 bases, with 11 bases between. The CDR3 consists of 14 residues.